The 5 T cell receptor beta chains given below trace back to one sample, sequenced in a study of blood T cell repertoires in COVID-19. Clones were sequenced by immunoSEQ multiplex PCR, and TCRdb holds only the in-frame ones, with some missing. The table records around 100,000 clones, more than 65% of them present only once. Sequenced input: peripheral blood. Receptor source: a man aged 65 to 79 with active or convalescent COVID-19.

A single count supports this clone. This rearrangement joins TRBV4-3 to TRBJ2-1; 15 nucleotides match TRBD2. Germline V gene sequence: CDR1 LGHNA, CDR2 YSLEER. The CDR3 has 17 residues. V shed 3 bases, J shed 8 bases, and the junction held 8 bases outside the gene matches. CDR3 DNA: TGCGCCAGCAGCCACCCGGGACTAGCGGGGGGCGGGGATGAGCAGTTCTTC. Amino acid sequence: CASSHPGLAGGGDEQFF.

The gene calls are TRBV3-1 (or the pseudogene TRBV3-2) and TRBJ2-7; no clear D gene. V lost 6 bases and J lost 6, with 9 bases in between. This CDR3 region has 11 residues. Looked up from germline, CDR1 is LGHDT and CDR2 is YNNKEL (reference sequence). The CDR3 coding sequence is TGTGCCAGCAGTCCAGGCTTCGAGCAGTACTTC. Protein product: CASSPGFEQYF.

The chain couples TRBV30 to TRBJ1-1; 7 bases map to TRBD1. Germline V gene sequence: CDR1 GTSNPN, CDR2 SVGIG (reference sequence). There are 13 residues in the CDR3. J gave up 5 bases and V 5 bases, and 8 bases lay outside the gene matches. CDR3 sequence (DNA): TGTGCCTGGGACAGGGCGGTAGGGACTGAAGCTTTCTTT. Translating gives CAWDRAVGTEAFF.

This clone was detected once. This chain uses TRBV6-5 with TRBJ1-5; D is unresolved. Germline V gene sequence: CDR1 MNHEY, CDR2 SVGAGI. Trimming stripped 5 bases from V and 6 bases from J, with 17 bases between. The CDR3 totals 15 residues. The CDR3 DNA follows: TGTGCCAGCAGTAGTGACGGGGTAGGGCGTCAGCCCCAGCATTTT. Amino acids: CASSSDGVGRQPQHF.

V usage is TRBV13 and J usage is TRBJ2-7, with D possibly being TRBD1 (6 bases). Trimming removed 1 base at V and 6 bases at J, with 10 bases between. The CDR3 has 13 residues. The germline V gene encodes CDR1 PRHDT and CDR2 FYEKMQ (reference sequence). Here the CDR3 DNA reads TGTGCCAGCAGCTTAGACCCAGGGGTCGAGCAGTACTTC. It codes for CASSLDPGVEQYF.